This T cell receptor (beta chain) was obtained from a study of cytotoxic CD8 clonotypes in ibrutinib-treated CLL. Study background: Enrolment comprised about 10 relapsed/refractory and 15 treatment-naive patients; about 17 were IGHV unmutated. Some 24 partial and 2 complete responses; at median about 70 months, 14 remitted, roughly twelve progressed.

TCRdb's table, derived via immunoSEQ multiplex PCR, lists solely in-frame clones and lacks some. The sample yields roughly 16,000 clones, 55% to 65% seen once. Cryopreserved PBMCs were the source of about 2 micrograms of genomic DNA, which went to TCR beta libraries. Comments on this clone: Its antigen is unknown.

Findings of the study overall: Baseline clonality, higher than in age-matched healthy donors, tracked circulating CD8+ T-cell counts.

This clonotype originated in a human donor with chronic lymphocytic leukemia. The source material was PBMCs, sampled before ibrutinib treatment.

CDR3 sequence: CASSLDARETQYF. Here the CDR3 DNA reads TGCGCCAGCAGCTTGGATGCCCGGGAGACCCAGTACTTC. The V call is TRBV5-1, the J call TRBJ2-5, with D unclear. This CDR3 region has 13 residues. V was clipped by 0 bases and J by 5 bases, with 8 bases between them. The germline CDR1 and CDR2 sequences are SGHRS and YFSETQ.